The source of this T cell receptor beta chain is a study of cytomegalovirus exposure and HLA in healthy donors. Study-wide results and limits: Some highly shared sequence variants likely arose as a pipeline artifact. A list of 164 TCR beta chains associated with cytomegalovirus was given. Beyond CMV serostatus, there was no information to go on about immune exposure.

CDR3 length: 17 amino acids. Germline CDR1 reads MGHRA; CDR2 reads YSYEKL. The ends were cut back, 11 bases at V and 0 bases at J, with 20 bases in the middle. The PCR made use of 60 Vbeta and 13 Jbeta primers. Libraries were prepared by immunoSEQ multiplex PCR; TCRdb keeps only in-frame clonotypes and omits some of them. The data show 80,000 to 100,000 clones, 55% to 85% seen once. As for this clone: Its cognate antigen is unknown.

The chain recombines TRBV4-1 with TRBJ1-6; D call uncertain. This TCR came from a woman aged 18-29 years in good health and CMV-seropositive. What was sequenced was PBMCs. CDR3 sequence: CARPSGRTSSYNSPLHF. The CDR3 DNA reads as TGCGCCCGCCCCTCCGGGAGGACGAGCTCCTATAATTCACCCCTCCACTTT.